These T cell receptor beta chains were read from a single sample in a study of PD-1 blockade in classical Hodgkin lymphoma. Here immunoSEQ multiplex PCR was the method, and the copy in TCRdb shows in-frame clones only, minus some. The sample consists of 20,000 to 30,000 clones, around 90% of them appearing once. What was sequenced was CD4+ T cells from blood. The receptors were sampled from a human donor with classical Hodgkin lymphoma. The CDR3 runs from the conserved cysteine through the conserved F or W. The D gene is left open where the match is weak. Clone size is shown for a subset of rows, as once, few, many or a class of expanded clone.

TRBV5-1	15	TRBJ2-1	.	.	CASSRTLGSYNEQFF	TGCGCCAGCAGCAGGACACTAGGCTCCTACAATGAGCAGTTCTTC
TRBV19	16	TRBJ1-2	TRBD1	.	CASSPRGQSPNYGYTF	TGTGCCAGTAGTCCCCGGGGACAGTCCCCTAACTATGGCTACACCTTC
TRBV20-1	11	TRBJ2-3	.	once	CSARKADTQYF	TGCAGTGCTAGAAAGGCAGATACGCAGTATTTT
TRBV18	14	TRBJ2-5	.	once	CASSSPREAETQYF	TGTGCCAGCTCTAGCCCCCGAGAGGCGGAGACCCAGTACTTC
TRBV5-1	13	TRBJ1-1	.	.	CASSLLQDTEAFF	TGCGCCAGCAGCTTGTTGCAGGACACTGAAGCTTTCTTT
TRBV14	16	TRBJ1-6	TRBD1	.	CASSRFGQGANSPLHF	TGTGCCAGCAGCCGATTCGGACAGGGGGCAAATTCACCCCTCCACTTT
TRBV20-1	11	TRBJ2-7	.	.	CSAPNSYEQYF	TGCAGTGCCCCGAACTCTTACGAGCAGTACTTC
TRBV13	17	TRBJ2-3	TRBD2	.	CASSTLLAGGLTDTQYF	TGTGCCAGCAGCACCTTACTAGCGGGGGGTTTGACAGATACGCAGTATTTT
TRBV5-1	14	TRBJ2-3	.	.	CASSLASETDTQYF	TGCGCCAGCAGCTTGGCTTCAGAAACAGATACGCAGTATTTT
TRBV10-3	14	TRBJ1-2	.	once	CATDPRGTPRGYTF	TGTGCCACCGACCCTCGGGGGACACCTAGGGGCTACACCTTC
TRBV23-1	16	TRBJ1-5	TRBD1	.	CASSHSTGNSNQPQHF	TGCGCCAGCAGTCACTCGACAGGGAATAGCAATCAGCCCCAGCATTTT
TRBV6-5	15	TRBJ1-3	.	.	CATARTTFSGNTIYF	TGTGCCACAGCCCGGACAACCTTCTCTGGAAACACCATATATTTT
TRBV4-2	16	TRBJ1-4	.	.	CASSHATDRPNEKLFF	TGTGCCAGCAGCCATGCCACTGACAGACCTAATGAAAAACTGTTTTTT
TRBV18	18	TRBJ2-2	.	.	CASSPTWDPRQDTGELFF	TGTGCCAGCTCACCGACTTGGGACCCCCGGCAGGACACCGGGGAGCTGTTTTTT
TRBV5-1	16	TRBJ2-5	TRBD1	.	CASSLSGQGSQETQYF	TGCGCCAGCAGCTTGTCGGGACAGGGGTCCCAAGAGACCCAGTACTTC
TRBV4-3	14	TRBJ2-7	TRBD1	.	CASSSYRGPYEQYF	TGCGCCAGCAGCTCGTACAGGGGTCCCTACGAGCAGTACTTC
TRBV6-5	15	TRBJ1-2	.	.	CASSYRLDSPAGYTF	TGTGCCAGCAGTTATAGACTGGACAGTCCGGCTGGCTACACCTTC
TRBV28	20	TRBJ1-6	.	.	CASSSGVFQGSMVFNSPLHF	TGTGCCAGCAGTTCTGGGGTCTTCCAGGGTAGTATGGTATTTAATTCACCCCTCCACTTT
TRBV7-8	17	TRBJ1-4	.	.	CASSLLRVVTTNEKLFF	TGTGCCAGCAGCTTATTGCGGGTTGTTACAACTAATGAAAAACTGTTTTTT
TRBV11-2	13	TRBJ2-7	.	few	CASSPPSHYEQYF	TGTGCCAGCAGCCCACCATCCCACTACGAGCAGTACTTC
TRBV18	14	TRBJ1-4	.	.	CASSPDRGGEKLFF	TGTGCCAGCTCACCGGATAGGGGAGGAGAAAAACTGTTTTTT
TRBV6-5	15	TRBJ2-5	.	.	CASSRGARLQETQYF	TGTGCCAGCAGCCGTGGTGCGCGCCTTCAAGAGACCCAGTACTTC
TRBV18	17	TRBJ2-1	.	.	CASSPLEDSWVDNEQFF	TGTGCCAGCTCACCACTAGAGGACAGCTGGGTGGACAATGAGCAGTTCTTC
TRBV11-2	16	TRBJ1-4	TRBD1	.	CASSLGGTVLNEKLFF	TGTGCCAGCAGCTTAGGGGGGACAGTACTTAATGAAAAACTGTTTTTT
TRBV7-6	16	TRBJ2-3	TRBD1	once	CASSLARQGGTDTQYF	TGTGCCAGCAGCTTAGCGCGACAGGGGGGGACAGATACGCAGTATTTT
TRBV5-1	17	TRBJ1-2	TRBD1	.	CASSNLESRGRWGSYTF	TGCGCCAGCAGTAACCTTGAGTCCAGGGGGCGATGGGGGAGCTACACCTTC
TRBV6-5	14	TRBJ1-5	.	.	CASSPGGAGEPQHF	TGTGCCAGCAGTCCCGGGGGGGCGGGAGAGCCCCAGCATTTT
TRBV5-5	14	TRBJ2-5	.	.	CASSHKAGRETQYF	TGTGCCAGCAGCCATAAAGCAGGGCGAGAGACCCAGTACTTC
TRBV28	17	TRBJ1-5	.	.	CASSFDSKGIGNQPQHF	TGTGCCAGCAGTTTTGATTCGAAAGGGATCGGCAATCAGCCCCAGCATTTT
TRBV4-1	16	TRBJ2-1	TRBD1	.	CASSQRQGSSYNEQFF	TGCGCCAGCAGCCAAAGACAGGGGAGCTCCTACAATGAGCAGTTCTTC
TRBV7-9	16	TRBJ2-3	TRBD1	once	CASSLTGQGARVTQYF	TGTGCCAGCAGCCTAACGGGACAGGGGGCGCGTGTTACGCAGTATTTT
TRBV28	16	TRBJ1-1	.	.	CASSPIPGHPNTEAFF	TGTGCCAGCAGTCCAATACCGGGCCACCCGAACACTGAAGCTTTCTTT
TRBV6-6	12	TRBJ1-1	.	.	CASSYQGAEAFF	TGTGCCAGCAGTTACCAGGGTGCTGAAGCTTTCTTT
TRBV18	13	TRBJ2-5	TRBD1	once	CASSPGQEETQYF	TGTGCCAGCTCACCGGGACAGGAGGAGACCCAGTACTTC
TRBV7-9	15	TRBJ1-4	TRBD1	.	CASSPGQTSYEKLFF	TGTGCCAGCAGCCCGGGACAGACTAGTTATGAAAAACTGTTTTTT
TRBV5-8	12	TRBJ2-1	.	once	CASSKQYNEQFF	TGTGCCAGCAGCAAACAGTACAATGAGCAGTTCTTC
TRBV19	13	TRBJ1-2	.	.	CASSVQGADGYTF	TGTGCCAGTAGTGTACAGGGTGCGGATGGCTACACCTTC
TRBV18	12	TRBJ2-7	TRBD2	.	CASSPGGDEQYF	TGTGCCAGCTCACCAGGGGGGGACGAGCAGTACTTC
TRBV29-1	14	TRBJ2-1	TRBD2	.	CSVERGDSYNEQFF	TGCAGCGTTGAGCGGGGGGACTCCTACAATGAGCAGTTCTTC
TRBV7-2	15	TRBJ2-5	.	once	CASSLAWGAQETQYF	TGTGCCAGCAGCTTAGCGTGGGGGGCCCAAGAGACCCAGTACTTC
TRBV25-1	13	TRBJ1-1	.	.	CASRPVQNTEAFF	TGTGCCAGCAGGCCAGTCCAGAACACTGAAGCTTTCTTT
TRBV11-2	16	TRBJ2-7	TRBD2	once	CASSATSGGLPYEQYF	TGTGCCAGCAGCGCGACTAGCGGGGGCCTCCCCTACGAGCAGTACTTC
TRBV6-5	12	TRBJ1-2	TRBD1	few	CASRRDRQLYTF	TGTGCCAGCAGAAGGGACAGACAGCTCTACACCTTC
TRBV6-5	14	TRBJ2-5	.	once	CASGNPIAGETQYF	TGTGCCAGCGGCAACCCGATTGCGGGAGAGACCCAGTACTTC
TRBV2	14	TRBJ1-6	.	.	CASRTTVNNSPLHF	TGTGCCAGCAGAACGACCGTTAATAATTCACCCCTCCACTTT
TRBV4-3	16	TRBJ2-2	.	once	CASSQDSGAVPRELFF	TGCGCCAGCAGCCAAGATAGCGGAGCGGTCCCCCGGGAGCTGTTTTTT
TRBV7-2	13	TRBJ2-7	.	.	CASSFSAEGEQYF	TGTGCCAGCAGCTTTTCCGCCGAAGGGGAGCAGTACTTC
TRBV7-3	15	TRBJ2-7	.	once	CASSLGGTPDYEQYF	TGTGCCAGCAGCTTAGGAGGGACACCCGATTACGAGCAGTACTTC